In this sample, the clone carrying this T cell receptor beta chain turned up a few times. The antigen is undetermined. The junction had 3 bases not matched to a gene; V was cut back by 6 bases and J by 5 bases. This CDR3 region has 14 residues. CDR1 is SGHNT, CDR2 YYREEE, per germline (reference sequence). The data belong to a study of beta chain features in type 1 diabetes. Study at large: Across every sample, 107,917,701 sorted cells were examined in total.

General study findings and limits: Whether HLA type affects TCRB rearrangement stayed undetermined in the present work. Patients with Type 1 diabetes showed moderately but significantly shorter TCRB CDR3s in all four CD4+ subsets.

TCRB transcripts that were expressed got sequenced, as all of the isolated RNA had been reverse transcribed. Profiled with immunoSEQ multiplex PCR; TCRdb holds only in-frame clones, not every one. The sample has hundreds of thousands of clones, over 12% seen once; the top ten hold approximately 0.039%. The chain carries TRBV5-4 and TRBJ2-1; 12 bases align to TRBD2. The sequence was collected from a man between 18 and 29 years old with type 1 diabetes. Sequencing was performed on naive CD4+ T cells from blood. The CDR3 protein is CASTRTSGNNEQFF. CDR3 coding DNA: TGTGCCAGCACCCGGACTAGCGGGAACAATGAGCAGTTCTTC. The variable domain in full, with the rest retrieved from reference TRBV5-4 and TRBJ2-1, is ETGVTQSPTHLIKTRGQQVTLRCSSQSGHNTVSWYQQALGQGPQFIFQYYREEENGRGNFPPRFSGLQFPNYSSELNVNALELDDSALYLCASTRTSGNNEQFFGPGTRLTVL.